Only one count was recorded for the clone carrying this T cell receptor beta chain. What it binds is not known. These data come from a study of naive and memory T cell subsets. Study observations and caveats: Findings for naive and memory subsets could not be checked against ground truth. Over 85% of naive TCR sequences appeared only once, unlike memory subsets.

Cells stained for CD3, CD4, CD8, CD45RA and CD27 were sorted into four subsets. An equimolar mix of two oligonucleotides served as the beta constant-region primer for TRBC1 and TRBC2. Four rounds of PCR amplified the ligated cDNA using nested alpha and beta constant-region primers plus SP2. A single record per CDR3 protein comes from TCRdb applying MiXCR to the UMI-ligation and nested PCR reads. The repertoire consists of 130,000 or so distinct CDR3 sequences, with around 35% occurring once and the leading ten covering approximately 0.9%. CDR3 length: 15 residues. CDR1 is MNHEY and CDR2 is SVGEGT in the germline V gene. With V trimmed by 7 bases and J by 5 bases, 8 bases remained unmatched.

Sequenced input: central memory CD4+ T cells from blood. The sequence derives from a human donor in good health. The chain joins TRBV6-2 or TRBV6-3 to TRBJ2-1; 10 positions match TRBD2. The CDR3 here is CASINPGLANNEQFF. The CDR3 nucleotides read TGTGCCAGCATCAACCCGGGACTAGCGAACAATGAGCAGTTCTTC.